This T cell receptor (beta chain) was captured by sequencing in a study of cytomegalovirus exposure and HLA in healthy donors. Trimming stripped 6 bases from V and 4 bases from J, with 9 bases between. There are 12 residues in the CDR3. Germline lookup yields CDR1 MNHNY and CDR2 SVGAGI (reference sequence). The method was immunoSEQ multiplex PCR; TCRdb's version includes in-frame clones alone and lacks a portion of them. The sample shows roughly 76,000 clones, over 85% of them seen only once. This TCR was recovered from a young man in good health and CMV-seropositive. V usage is TRBV6-6 and J usage is TRBJ1-1, with a tentative D call TRBD1 (6 bases). The sample consisted of PBMCs. Here the CDR3 DNA reads TGTGCCAGCAGGAGGGGGGGCACTGAAGCTTTCTTT. This encodes CASRRGGTEAFF.